What follows describes a single T cell receptor beta chain. Clones were sequenced by immunoSEQ multiplex PCR, and TCRdb holds only the in-frame ones, with some missing. The sample carries roughly 2,000 clones, 86% recorded once. Noted time point: neoterminal ileum biopsy at postoperative endoscopy, about 6 months after surgery. The CDR3 totals 13 residues. V was clipped by 2 bases and J by 7 bases, with 11 bases between them. Germline V lookup: CDR1 MGHDK, CDR2 SYGVNS. These data come from a study of T cell repertoires in ileal Crohn's disease. About the study: M6 samples are neoterminal ileum biopsies from postoperative colonoscopy.

Specimen: ileal tissue. The rearrangement uses TRBV25-1 and TRBJ1-1; D is undetermined. The receptor was isolated from an adult with Crohn's disease. This CDR3 is CASSEMGRIEAFF. In nucleotides, the CDR3 is TGTGCCAGCAGTGAAATGGGGAGGATTGAAGCTTTCTTT.